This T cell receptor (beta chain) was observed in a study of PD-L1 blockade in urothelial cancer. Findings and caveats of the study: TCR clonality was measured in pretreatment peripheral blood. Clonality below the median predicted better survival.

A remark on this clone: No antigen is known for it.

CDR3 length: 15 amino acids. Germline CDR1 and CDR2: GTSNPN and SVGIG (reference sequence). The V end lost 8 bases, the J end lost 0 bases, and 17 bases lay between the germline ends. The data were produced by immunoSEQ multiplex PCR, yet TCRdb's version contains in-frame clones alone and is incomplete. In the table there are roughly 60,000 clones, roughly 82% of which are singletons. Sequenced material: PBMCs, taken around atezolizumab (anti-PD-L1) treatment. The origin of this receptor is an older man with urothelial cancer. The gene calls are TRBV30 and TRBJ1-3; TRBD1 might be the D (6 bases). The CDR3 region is CARTSDSPSGNTIYF. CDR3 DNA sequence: TGTGCCCGGACATCGGACAGCCCCTCTGGAAACACCATATATTTT.